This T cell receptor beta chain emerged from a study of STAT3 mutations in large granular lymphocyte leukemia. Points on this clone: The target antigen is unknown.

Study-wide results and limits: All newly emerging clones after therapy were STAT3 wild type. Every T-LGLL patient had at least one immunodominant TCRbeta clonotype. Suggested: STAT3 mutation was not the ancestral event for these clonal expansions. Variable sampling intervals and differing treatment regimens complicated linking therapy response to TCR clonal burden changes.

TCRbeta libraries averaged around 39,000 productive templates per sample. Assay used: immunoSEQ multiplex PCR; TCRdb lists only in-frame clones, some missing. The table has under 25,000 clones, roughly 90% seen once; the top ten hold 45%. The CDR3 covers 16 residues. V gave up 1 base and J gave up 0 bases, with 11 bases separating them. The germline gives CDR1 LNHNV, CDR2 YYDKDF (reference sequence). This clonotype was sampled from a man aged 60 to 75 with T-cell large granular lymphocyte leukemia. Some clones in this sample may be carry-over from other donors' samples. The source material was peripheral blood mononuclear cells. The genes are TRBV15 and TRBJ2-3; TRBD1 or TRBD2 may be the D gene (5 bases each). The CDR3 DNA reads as TGTGCCACCAGCAGAGCGGGGCTCGCTAGCACAGATACGCAGTATTTT. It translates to CATSRAGLASTDTQYF.